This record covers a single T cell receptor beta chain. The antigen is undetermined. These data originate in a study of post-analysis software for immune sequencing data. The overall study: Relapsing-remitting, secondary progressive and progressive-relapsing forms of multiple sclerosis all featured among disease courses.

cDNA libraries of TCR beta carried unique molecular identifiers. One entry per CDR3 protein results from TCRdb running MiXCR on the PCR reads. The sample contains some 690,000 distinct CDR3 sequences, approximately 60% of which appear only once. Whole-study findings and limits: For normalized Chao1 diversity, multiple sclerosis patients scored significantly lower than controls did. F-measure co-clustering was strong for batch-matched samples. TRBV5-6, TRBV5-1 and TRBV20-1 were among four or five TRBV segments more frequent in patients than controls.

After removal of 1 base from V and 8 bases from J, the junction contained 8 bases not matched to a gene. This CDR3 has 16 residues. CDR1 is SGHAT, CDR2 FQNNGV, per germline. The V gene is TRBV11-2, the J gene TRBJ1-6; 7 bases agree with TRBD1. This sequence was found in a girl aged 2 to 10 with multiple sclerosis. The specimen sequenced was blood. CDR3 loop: CASSLGPTGSYSPLHF. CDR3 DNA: TGTGCCAGCAGCTTAGGCCCGACAGGGAGCTATTCACCCCTCCACTTT.